This passage covers 23 T cell receptor beta chains from one sample sequenced in a study of blood T cells in healthy people across ages. Sample-barcoded 5' priming and a J-beta primer mix drove a second PCR of roughly 7 to 11 cycles. Using its own MiXCR run on the 5' RACE reads, TCRdb lists one record per CDR3 protein. This table holds some 750,000 distinct CDR3 sequences, 22% found once. Sequencing input: blood. These receptor sequences come from a man aged 70-80 years in good health.

This clonotype was observed a handful of times. This chain connects TRBV6-5 to TRBJ1-2, with 7 positions matching TRBD1. The length of the CDR3 is 13 residues. The V and J ends lost 0 bases and 6 bases, in that order; junction bases with no gene match: 1. Germline lookup yields CDR1 MNHEY and CDR2 SVGAGI. This CDR3 is CASSYSGTDGYTF. The CDR3 nucleotides read TGTGCCAGCAGTTACTCCGGGACAGATGGCTACACCTTC.

The V call is TRBV7-2, the J call TRBJ1-1; tentatively, D is TRBD1 (5 bases). This CDR3 region has 17 residues. Germline CDR1 SGHTA, CDR2 FQGNSA. V lost 1 base and J 4 bases, leaving 19 bases between the germline ends. CDR3 region: CASSLVRKGRRGTEAFF. The CDR3 DNA is TGTGCCAGCAGCTTAGTTCGTAAGGGAAGAAGGGGCACTGAAGCTTTCTTT.

This clonotype was observed a few times. The rearrangement links TRBV5-1 to TRBJ1-2; TRBD1 is a possible D gene (6 bases). Trimming pared 7 bases from V and 4 bases from J, leaving 17 bases between. The CDR3 totals 14 residues. The germline V gene has CDR1 SGHRS and CDR2 YFSETQ. The chain's CDR3 is CASSVGGGFYGYTF. Here the CDR3 DNA reads TGCGCCAGCTCTGTGGGGGGCGGTTTCTATGGCTACACCTTC.

This clonotype was counted a few times. The V and J genes are TRBV6-1 and TRBJ2-1; 7 nucleotides line up with TRBD1. Per the germline V gene, CDR1 is MNHNS and CDR2 is SASEGT. The J segment lost 3 bases and the V segment lost 2 bases, leaving 7 bases of the junction unmatched. The CDR3 has 16 amino acids. CDR3 region: CASSEMGTVIYNEQFF. The CDR3 DNA sequence: TGTGCCAGCAGTGAAATGGGGACAGTGATCTACAATGAGCAGTTCTTC.

The table lists this clonotype with a few counts. The chain links TRBV29-1 to TRBJ2-4; maybe TRBD2 (5 bases). In germline, CDR1 is SQVTM, CDR2 ANQGSEA. This CDR3 contains 11 residues. The V end was cut by 7 bases, the J end by 5 bases, with 9 bases between. The CDR3 region is CSAGSQNIQYF. The DNA for the CDR3 is TGCAGCGCGGGGTCCCAAAACATTCAGTACTTC. Supplemented by reference TRBV29-1 and TRBJ2-4, the full variable domain reads SAVISQKPSRDICQRGTSLTIQCQVDSQVTMMFWYRQQPGQSLTLIATANQGSEATYESGFVIDKFPISRPNLTFSTLTVSNMSPEDSSIYLCSAGSQNIQYFGAGTRLSVL.

The chain combines TRBV20-1 with TRBJ2-1, with 8 bases lining up with TRBD2. This CDR3 region has 15 residues. CDR1 DFQATT and CDR2 SNEGSKA come from the germline V gene (reference sequence). V lost 3 bases and J lost 4; bases outside the gene matches: 8. The CDR3: CSARSGTSGYNEQFF. CDR3 coding DNA: TGCAGTGCTAGGAGTGGAACTAGCGGATACAATGAGCAGTTCTTC.

V is TRBV28 and J is TRBJ2-5, with 8 positions matching TRBD2. This CDR3 region has 14 residues. The ends lost 6 bases at V and 9 bases at J; junction bases unmatched: 12. CDR1 is MDHEN, CDR2 SYDVKM, per germline. The CDR3 loop is CASRMTSVEEAQYF. For the CDR3, the DNA is TGTGCCAGCAGAATGACTAGCGTAGAGGAGGCCCAGTACTTC.

The V gene is TRBV6-5, the J gene TRBJ2-5; 8 bases align to TRBD2. The J call may be mistaken, given a closer DNA end match to TRBJ2-1. CDR3 size: 15 residues. Germline CDR1 reads MNHEY; CDR2 reads SVGAGI. CDR3 residues: CASSYSGTSHNEQFF. CDR3 bases: TGTGCCAGCAGTTACTCCGGGACTAGTCACAATGAGCAGTTCTTC.

This clonotype was seen a few times. This sequence joins TRBV5-1 and TRBJ1-1; D is unclear. This CDR3 spans 15 amino acids. Germline CDR1 and CDR2: SGHRS and YFSETQ. Trimming took off 4 bases at V and 1 base at J, with 14 bases between the two ends. The CDR3 region has the DNA TGCGCCAGCAGCCCGAGGACGCTTGGGAACACTGAAGCTTTCTTT. It codes for CASSPRTLGNTEAFF.

About this clonotype: A junction boundary mismatches the germline segment, possibly from a read error. V gene TRBV6-2 or TRBV6-3 combines with J gene TRBJ2-3, with 8 bases that match TRBD2. CDR3 length: 16 residues. CDR1 and CDR2 (germline): MNHEY, SVGEGT. The CDR3 region is CASSYARGGITGTQYF. CDR3 sequence (DNA): TGTGCCAGCAGTTACGCTCGGGGGGGCATCACAGGTACGCAGTATTTT.

The gene calls are TRBV7-2 and TRBJ1-4, with D possibly matching TRBD1 (6 bases). Germline V gives CDR1 SGHTA, CDR2 FQGNSA. This CDR3 is built from 15 residues. Trimming stripped 2 bases from V and 3 bases from J, with 10 bases between. CDR3 nucleotide sequence: TGTGCCAGCAGCTTAAGGGGGGTGGCTAATGAAAAACTGTTTTTT. Amino acid sequence: CASSLRGVANEKLFF.

This clonotype has just a few counts. The J gene is TRBJ2-5, the V gene TRBV29-1; weak D call: TRBD1 (6 bases). Germline loops: CDR1 SQVTM, CDR2 ANQGSEA. Trimming took off 5 bases at V and 5 bases at J, with 15 bases between the two ends. The CDR3 is 13 amino acids. The CDR3 nucleotides read TGCAGCGTTCCGGGTAACAGGGAGGAGACCCAGTACTTC. Its protein is CSVPGNREETQYF. Full variable domain (missing parts from reference TRBV29-1 and TRBJ2-5): SAVISQKPSRDICQRGTSLTIQCQVDSQVTMMFWYRQQPGQSLTLIATANQGSEATYESGFVIDKFPISRPNLTFSTLTVSNMSPEDSSIYLCSVPGNREETQYFGPGTRLLVL.

This clonotype turned up a few times. The chain is built from TRBV6-5 and TRBJ1-2; D gene uncertain. Trimming took 2 bases from V and 4 from J, leaving 20 bases between them. Germline assignment: CDR1 MNHEY and CDR2 SVGAGI. The CDR3 length is 17 residues. The CDR3, as DNA: TGTGCCAGCAGTTACGGTGCTGGTGTAACCGCCTTCTATGGCTACACCTTC. As protein: CASSYGAGVTAFYGYTF.

This clonotype came up a few times. J is TRBJ2-5 and V is TRBV12-3 or TRBV12-4; D remains unclear. The CDR3 has 12 amino acids. The V end was cut by 5 bases, the J end by 3 bases, with 7 bases between. The CDR3 DNA is TGTGCCAGCAGTGGGATAAAAGAGACCCAGTACTTC. Translating it yields CASSGIKETQYF.

A word on this clonotype: The final CDR3 position lacks the conserved phenylalanine or tryptophan, pointing to a likely read error. This chain joins TRBV20-1 and TRBJ2-5, with 11 bases identical to TRBD2. Per germline, CDR1 DFQATT and CDR2 SNEGSKA (reference sequence). With 0 bases clipped from V and 11 bases from J, the junction kept 11 bases outside the gene matches. The CDR3 is 15 amino acids. CDR3 nucleotide sequence: TGCAGTGCTAGAGATGGGACTAGCGGAACCTACGATCAGTACGTC. Its translation is CSARDGTSGTYDQYV.

This clonotype was seen at least ten times. This chain joins TRBV11-2 and TRBJ2-3; 9 bases map to TRBD2. This CDR3 comprises 16 residues. The V segment lost 1 base and the J segment 1 base; nucleotides outside the gene matches: 3. Looked up from germline, CDR1 is SGHAT and CDR2 is FQNNGV. The CDR3 reads CASSLVASGGTDTQYF. The CDR3 nucleotides are TGTGCCAGCAGCTTAGTGGCTAGCGGGGGCACAGATACGCAGTATTTT.

The chain joins TRBV28 to TRBJ2-1, with D maybe TRBD1 (5 bases). V lost 7 bases and J 5 bases, leaving 21 bases between the germline ends. Germline values: CDR1 MDHEN, CDR2 SYDVKM. The CDR3 has 16 amino acids. The DNA for the CDR3 is TGTGCCAGCACCCCCGCTGGGCAGGGTCACAACAATGAGCAGTTCTTC. Amino acids: CASTPAGQGHNNEQFF.

The sample holds a few counts of this clonotype. The chain couples TRBV11-2 to TRBJ2-4; 11 nucleotides agree with TRBD2. There are 16 residues in the CDR3. CDR1 and CDR2 from the germline V gene are SGHAT and FQNNGV. V was pared by 0 bases and J by 4 bases, with 2 bases of the junction left unmatched. The CDR3 here is CASSLDVAGGKNIQYF. In DNA form, the CDR3 reads TGTGCCAGCAGCTTAGATGTAGCGGGGGGGAAAAACATTCAGTACTTC. Filled out from reference TRBV11-2 and TRBJ2-4, the complete variable domain reads EAGVAQSPRYKIIEKRQSVAFWCNPISGHATLYWYQQILGQGPKLLIQFQNNGVVDDSQLPKDRFSAERLKGVDSTLKIQPAKLEDSAVYLCASSLDVAGGKNIQYFGAGTRLSVL.

This clonotype has only a few counts. The chain carries TRBV7-2 and TRBJ2-2, with D possibly TRBD1 on 6 matching bases. Trimming stripped 5 bases from V and 0 bases from J, with 13 bases between. Germline V gene sequence: CDR1 SGHTA, CDR2 FQGNSA. The CDR3 runs to 16 residues. The CDR3 reads CASSPRGGSNTGELFF. CDR3 DNA sequence: TGTGCCAGCAGCCCCAGGGGCGGTTCGAACACCGGGGAGCTGTTTTTT.

The V and J genes are TRBV4-1 and TRBJ1-2, with D uncertain. The CDR3 has 17 amino acids. The germline CDR1 and CDR2 sequences are MGHRA and YSYEKL. V lost 0 bases and J lost 7, with 21 bases in between. As DNA, the CDR3 is TGCGCCAGCAGCCAAGAGGAGAGAAATATTGGGTGGGGTGGCTACACCTTC. Protein sequence: CASSQEERNIGWGGYTF.

This clonotype was recorded a few times. The rearrangement uses TRBV6-1 and TRBJ1-1, with 11 bases matching TRBD1. The CDR3 is 15 residues long. Germline V gene sequence: CDR1 MNHNS, CDR2 SASEGT. V dropped 3 bases and J dropped 4; count of bases not matched to a gene: 4. In nucleotides, the CDR3 is TGTGCCAGCAGTGACGGACAGGGGGCGTTCACTGAAGCTTTCTTT. Translated: CASSDGQGAFTEAFF.

Notes on this clonotype: Because it lacks the conserved phenylalanine or tryptophan at the end, this CDR3 is likely a read error. The limits of the CDR3 on the DNA are not certain, so only TCRdb's listed CDR3 is given. The chain carries TRBV29-1 and TRBJ2-1. CDR1 is SQVTM and CDR2 is ANQGSEA in the germline V gene. The CDR3 region is 8 residues in length, termini included. CDR3 amino acids: CSVSTEFL.

V and J are TRBV12-3 or TRBV12-4 and TRBJ2-1; possible D gene TRBD2, 6 bases. The DNA end lines up better with TRBJ2-5; the J call may be wrong. CDR3 size: 13 residues. DNA for the CDR3: TGTGCCAGCAGTTTAAGGGGAGGTCGGACCCAGTACTTC. It encodes CASSLRGGRTQYF.